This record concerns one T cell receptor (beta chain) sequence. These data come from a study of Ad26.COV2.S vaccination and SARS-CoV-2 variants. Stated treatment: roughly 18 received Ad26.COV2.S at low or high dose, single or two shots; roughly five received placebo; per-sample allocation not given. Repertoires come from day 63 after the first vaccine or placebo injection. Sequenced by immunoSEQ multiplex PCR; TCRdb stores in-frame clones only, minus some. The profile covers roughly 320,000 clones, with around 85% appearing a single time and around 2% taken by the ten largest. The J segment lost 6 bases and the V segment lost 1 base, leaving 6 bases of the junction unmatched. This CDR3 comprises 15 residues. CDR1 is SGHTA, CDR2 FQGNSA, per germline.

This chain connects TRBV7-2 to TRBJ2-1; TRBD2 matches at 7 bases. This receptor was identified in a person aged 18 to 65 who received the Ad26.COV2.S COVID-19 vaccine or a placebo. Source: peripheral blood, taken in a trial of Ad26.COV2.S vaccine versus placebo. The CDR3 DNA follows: TGTGCCAGCAGCTTAGAGGGAGGGATAGTCAATGAGCAGTTCTTC. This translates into CASSLEGGIVNEQFF.